This is a list of T cell receptor beta chains from one sample in a study of blood T cell repertoires in COVID-19. Generated by immunoSEQ multiplex PCR, the TCRdb table keeps only in-frame clones and is missing some. The sample holds some 46,000 clones; over 75% are singletons and the top ten take almost 8%. Sequencing was performed on peripheral blood. The receptors derive from a man over 45 with acute or convalescent COVID-19. Both conserved end residues are part of each CDR3. D genes are given only for firm matches. Clone size, where shown, is once, few, many, or a class for clones that have expanded.

>TRBV10-2|TRBJ2-3|.|.
TGCGCCAGCAAGGACCATCGAGGGACAGATACGCAGTATTTT
CASKDHRGTDTQYF
>TRBV3-1/TRBV3-2|TRBJ2-7|.|.
TGTGCCAGCAGCCAAGGAGCGGCAACCTACGAGCAGTACTTC
CASSQGAATYEQYF
>TRBV5-1|TRBJ1-2|.|TRBD1
TGCGCCAGCAGCAGAGAAGGGACAGGGGGCTATGGCTACACCTTC
CASSREGTGGYGYTF
>TRBV7-8|TRBJ1-4|.|.
TGTGCCAGCAGCTTAATGGGGCTGGCTAATGAAAAACTGTTTTTT
CASSLMGLANEKLFF
>TRBV4-2|TRBJ1-5|.|TRBD1
TGTGCCAGCAGCCAAACCCGGAGACAGGGACCCCCAAGTAGCAATCAGCCCCAGCATTTT
CASSQTRRQGPPSSNQPQHF
>TRBV19|TRBJ2-7|.|TRBD1
TGTGCCACTACGGCGGACAGGGGATCCCACGAGCAGTACTTC
CATTADRGSHEQYF
>TRBV5-1|TRBJ2-2|.|TRBD2
TGCGCCAGCAGCTTGGATAGCGGGGGCCCCAAGACCGGGGAGCTGTTTTTT
CASSLDSGGPKTGELFF
>TRBV5-8|TRBJ2-7|.|.
TGTGCCAGCAGCTTACGAGCGGGTAGCGAGCAGTACTTC
CASSLRAGSEQYF
>TRBV24-1|TRBJ1-5|.|TRBD1
TGTGCCACCAGTGGGGGGACAGGGGTTAAGAGCAATCAGCCCCAGCATTTT
CATSGGTGVKSNQPQHF
>TRBV24-1|TRBJ2-3|.|.
TGTGCCACCAGTGACTCGGCCCTGGGGGGAGGCGGTACAGATACGCAGTATTTT
CATSDSALGGGGTDTQYF
>TRBV7-3|TRBJ2-3|.|TRBD2
TGTGCCAGCAGCGCCGGACTAGCGGGAGGTACAGATACGCAGTATTTT
CASSAGLAGGTDTQYF
>TRBV5-4|TRBJ1-1|.|.
TGTGCCAGCAGCTTCTTCCCCTACGCTGAAGCTTTCTTT
CASSFFPYAEAFF
>TRBV3-1/TRBV3-2|TRBJ2-7|.|.
TGTGCCAGCAGCCAAGATCTGGGGACAAGTTCCTACGAGCAGTACTTC
CASSQDLGTSSYEQYF
>TRBV24-1|TRBJ2-1|.|TRBD2
TGTGCCACCAGCCGGACTAGCGGAAACTACAATGAGCAGTTCTTC
CATSRTSGNYNEQFF
>TRBV19|TRBJ1-2|.|.
TGTGCCAGTAGTATAACTTCTAACTATGGCTACACCTTC
CASSITSNYGYTF
>TRBV20-1|TRBJ1-1|.|.
TGCAGTGCTAGAGACAGTAAACAAGCTTTCTTT
CSARDSKQAFF
>TRBV2|TRBJ2-5|.|.
TGTGCCAGCAAGTCGCGCGAGACCCAGTACTTC
CASKSRETQYF
>TRBV14|TRBJ2-5|.|.
TGTGCCAGCAGCCAACGGGAGACCCAGTACTTC
CASSQRETQYF
>TRBV6-1|TRBJ1-2|.|TRBD1
TGTGCCAGCAGTGAACCTCAAAGGGGGCATGGCTACACCTTC
CASSEPQRGHGYTF
>TRBV12-3/TRBV12-4|TRBJ1-5|.|TRBD1
TGTGCCAGCAAACAGGGGGAACAGCCCCAGCATTTT
CASKQGEQPQHF
>TRBV3-1/TRBV3-2|TRBJ2-7|once|.
TGTGCCAGCGGAACAGGGTCTGTGGACTACGAGCAGTACTTC
CASGTGSVDYEQYF
>TRBV7-3|TRBJ2-3|.|.
TGTGCCAGCAGCCGATCGGGACTTGACACAGATACGCAGTATTTT
CASSRSGLDTDTQYF